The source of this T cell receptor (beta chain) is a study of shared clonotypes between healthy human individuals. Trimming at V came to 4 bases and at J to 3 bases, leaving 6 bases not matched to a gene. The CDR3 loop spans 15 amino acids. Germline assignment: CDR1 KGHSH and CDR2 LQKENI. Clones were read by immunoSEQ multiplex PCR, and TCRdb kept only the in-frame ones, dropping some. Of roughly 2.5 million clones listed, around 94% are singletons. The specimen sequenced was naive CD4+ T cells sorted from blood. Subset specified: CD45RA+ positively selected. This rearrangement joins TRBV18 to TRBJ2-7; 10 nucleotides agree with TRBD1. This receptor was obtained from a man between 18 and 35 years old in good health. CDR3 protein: CASSHRDRGNYEQYF. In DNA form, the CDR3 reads TGTGCCAGCTCACACCGGGACAGGGGCAACTACGAGCAGTACTTC. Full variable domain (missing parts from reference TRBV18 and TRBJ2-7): NAGVMQNPRHLVRRRGQEARLRCSPMKGHSHVYWYRQLPEEGLKFMVYLQKENIIDESGMPKERFSAEFPKEGPSILRIQQVVRGDSAAYFCASSHRDRGNYEQYFGPGTRLTVT.